Listed below are T cell receptor beta chains from one sample, sequenced in a study of cytomegalovirus exposure and HLA in healthy donors. Profiling relied on immunoSEQ multiplex PCR, and the TCRdb table lists in-frame clones only, not all of them. In the table there are about 180,000 clones, more than 75% of which are singletons. The specimen was PBMCs. All receptors derive from a woman aged 30 to 39 in good health and CMV-seropositive. CDR3s include the opening cysteine and the closing phenylalanine or tryptophan. D genes are given only for firm matches. Size is omitted from some rows. Given values are once, few, many or a class for expanded clones.

abundance: .
len: 14
v_gene: TRBV2
j_gene: TRBJ1-1
d_gene: TRBD1
CDR3aa: CASYGGQGKDEAFF
CDR3nt: TGTGCCAGCTACGGGGGACAGGGAAAGGATGAAGCTTTCTTT

abundance: .
len: 12
v_gene: TRBV7-9
j_gene: TRBJ2-5
d_gene: .
CDR3aa: CASGATEETQYF
CDR3nt: TGTGCCAGCGGGGCGACCGAAGAGACCCAGTACTTC

abundance: .
len: 14
v_gene: TRBV2
j_gene: TRBJ2-1
d_gene: TRBD2
CDR3aa: CASSGGIAGGPEFF
CDR3nt: TGTGCCAGCAGTGGGGGAATAGCGGGGGGGCCGGAGTTCTTC

abundance: .
len: 15
v_gene: TRBV5-4
j_gene: TRBJ2-3
d_gene: TRBD2
CDR3aa: CASSLETSGGDTQYF
CDR3nt: TGTGCCAGCAGCTTGGAAACTAGCGGGGGGGATACGCAGTATTTT

abundance: .
len: 17
v_gene: TRBV19
j_gene: TRBJ1-1
d_gene: .
CDR3aa: CASKEGKSWAANTEAFF
CDR3nt: TGTGCCAGTAAAGAAGGCAAGTCCTGGGCCGCGAACACTGAAGCTTTCTTT

abundance: .
len: 15
v_gene: TRBV4-2
j_gene: TRBJ1-2
d_gene: .
CDR3aa: CASSQERTPSYGYTF
CDR3nt: TGTGCCAGCAGCCAGGAGCGTACCCCCTCGTATGGCTACACCTTC

abundance: once
len: 13
v_gene: TRBV6-5
j_gene: TRBJ1-2
d_gene: TRBD1
CDR3aa: CASRTGTVYGYTF
CDR3nt: TGTGCCAGCAGAACCGGGACAGTCTATGGCTACACCTTC

abundance: .
len: 12
v_gene: TRBV25-1
j_gene: TRBJ2-3
d_gene: TRBD1
CDR3aa: CASRGQGRGQYF
CDR3nt: TGTGCCAGCAGGGGACAGGGCCGAGGGCAGTATTTT

abundance: .
len: 16
v_gene: TRBV27
j_gene: TRBJ2-4
d_gene: .
CDR3aa: CASSLRALAGGYIQYF
CDR3nt: TGTGCCAGCAGTTTAAGGGCCCTAGCTGGGGGGTACATTCAGTACTTC

abundance: few
len: 13
v_gene: TRBV14
j_gene: TRBJ1-2
d_gene: .
CDR3aa: CASSQEVGYGYTF
CDR3nt: TGTGCCAGCAGCCAAGAGGTCGGCTATGGCTACACCTTC

abundance: .
len: 16
v_gene: TRBV19
j_gene: TRBJ2-1
d_gene: .
CDR3aa: CASSPLRRAIYNEQFF
CDR3nt: TGTGCCAGTAGCCCCCTGCGGCGGGCAATCTACAATGAGCAGTTCTTC

abundance: .
len: 15
v_gene: TRBV4-1
j_gene: TRBJ1-4
d_gene: .
CDR3aa: CASSQLTAVGEKLFF
CDR3nt: TGCGCCAGCAGCCAATTGACGGCGGTAGGTGAAAAACTGTTTTTT

abundance: .
len: 15
v_gene: TRBV28
j_gene: TRBJ2-5
d_gene: .
CDR3aa: CASSPSSAGAETQYF
CDR3nt: TGTGCCAGCAGCCCTTCTAGCGCGGGTGCGGAGACCCAGTACTTC